This T cell receptor beta chain was sequenced in a study of CD8+CD57+ T cells in acquired aplastic anemia. Background on the study: CD4+ and CD8+ cells, once sorted, gave DNA averaging approximately 3.3 ug. Study results and limitations: Patients and controls shared just under 30 CD8+ CDR3 sequences, highly expressed in patients.

The ends lost 4 bases at V and 5 bases at J; junction bases unmatched: 13. CDR3 length: 15 residues. Germline CDR1 reads DFQATT; CDR2 reads SNEGSKA (reference sequence). Genomic DNA was employed as the template in profiling TCR beta VDJ and CDR3. Via MiXCR, TCRdb re-called the reads, giving one row per CDR3 protein. The repertoire holds about 160,000 distinct CDR3 sequences, with roughly 48% as singletons. In regard to this clonotype: The antigen remains unidentified.

Previously, flow cytometry had revealed CD8+CD57+ cell expansion in the patients chosen for sequencing. As a group, the patients uniformly had severe acquired aplastic anemia. At blood sampling, none of the patients had yet received therapy. The sequence derives from a human donor with aplastic anemia. J is TRBJ2-7 and V is TRBV20-1, with 8 positions matching TRBD1. Sequenced material: sorted CD4+, CD8+, or CD8+CD57+ T cells (not recorded which) from PBMCs. The CDR3 reads CSATDEPGQGDEQYF. The CDR3 DNA follows: TGCAGTGCTACGGACGAGCCTGGACAGGGTGACGAGCAGTACTTC.